The entry below describes one TCR beta chain. Its antigen is unknown. The record originates from a study of cytomegalovirus exposure and HLA in healthy donors. The CDR3 runs 13 residues. The V and J ends lost 3 bases and 8 bases respectively, with 13 bases between them. Germline V CDR1 and CDR2: MGHRA, YSYEKL. Using immunoSEQ multiplex PCR, the repertoire was profiled, and TCRdb retains in-frame clones only, with some absent. The data hold some 76,000 clones, with about 95% observed a single time. Study-wide points: A few chains tied to CMV proved CMV antigen-specific in vitro. Altogether, 164 TCR beta chains were recorded as cytomegalovirus-associated.

The rearrangement uses TRBV4-1 and TRBJ1-2; maybe TRBD1 (5 bases). Source material: PBMCs. The clonotype was recovered from a woman aged 18-35 years in good health and CMV-seronegative. Here the CDR3 reads CASSQPPDTGYTF. DNA of the CDR3: TGCGCCAGCAGCCAGCCCCCGGACACGGGCTACACCTTC.